This T cell receptor (beta chain) originates from a study of response to subunit inactivated influenza vaccine. This clonotype has more than one count but fewer than ten. A single record per CDR3 protein comes from TCRdb applying MiXCR to the RT-PCR reads. The sample comprises about 480,000 distinct CDR3 sequences, approximately 10% of which are singletons, and about an eighth rests with the top ten. The CDR3 is 15 amino acids. Per the germline V gene, CDR1 is SQVTM and CDR2 is ANQGSEA. Trimming pared 5 bases from V and 3 bases from J, leaving 20 bases between. This specimen was PBMCs from blood, taken about 6 weeks after vaccination. This chain links TRBV29-1 with TRBJ2-7, with D possibly being TRBD1 (6 bases). The sequence came from a man in his forties or fifties who received an inactivated influenza vaccine. The CDR3 sequence: CSVSVVWGLSYEQYF. CDR3 DNA: TGCAGCGTTTCCGTTGTATGGGGGCTCAGCTACGAGCAGTACTTC.